This TCR beta chain was obtained from a study of cytomegalovirus exposure and HLA in healthy donors. Across the whole study: About 85 million unique TCRs from HLA-typed donors were held in an early release of data.

To note about this clone: Its target is not known. One end of the junction does not line up with germline, which may come from a read error.

The length of the CDR3 is 16 residues. From germline, CDR1 is SSHAT and CDR2 FNYEAQ (reference sequence). Study results and caveats: Cytomegalovirus status was reportedly diagnosed by the classifier with high specificity and sensitivity. A later examination showed that TCR association rates differed by HLA locus, with DRB1 most and HLA-C fewest.

PCR was performed using 60 Vbeta and 13 Jbeta primers. Sequencing was performed with immunoSEQ multiplex PCR; in TCRdb, only in-frame clones are kept and a portion is missing. Of 99,000 or so clones detected, under 85% appear once; the ten largest clones hold 1% to 1.5%. Unrecorded immune exposures were likely, despite nominal health at sampling. The chain links TRBV7-7 to TRBJ2-5, with a possible D match to TRBD2 (6 bases). The receptor comes from a man aged 25 to 45 in good health and CMV-seronegative. Sample: PBMCs. CDR3 sequence reads: CASSSNLNGGWETQYF. In DNA, the CDR3 is TGTGCTAGCAGCTCAAACCTCAACGGGGGTTGGGAGACCCAGTACTTC.